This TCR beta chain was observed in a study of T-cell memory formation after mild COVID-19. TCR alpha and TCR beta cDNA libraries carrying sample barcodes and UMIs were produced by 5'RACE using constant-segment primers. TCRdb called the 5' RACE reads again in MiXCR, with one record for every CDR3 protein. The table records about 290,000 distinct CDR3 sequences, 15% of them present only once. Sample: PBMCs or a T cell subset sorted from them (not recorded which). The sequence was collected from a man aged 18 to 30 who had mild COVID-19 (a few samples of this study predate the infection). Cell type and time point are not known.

The CDR3 DNA reads as TGCGCCAGCAGCTTGTCTAGCGGCTACGAGCAGTACTTC. Translating it yields CASSLSSGYEQYF. The chain carries TRBV5-1 and TRBJ2-7; TRBD2 matches 7 bases. The CDR3 covers 13 residues. Germline lookup yields CDR1 SGHRS and CDR2 YFSETQ. J was trimmed by 3 bases and V by 1 base; bases with no gene match: 1. Variable domain in full (rest from reference TRBV5-1 and TRBJ2-7): KAGVTQTPRYLIKTRGQQVTLSCSPISGHRSVSWYQQTPGQGLQFLFEYFSETQRNKGNFPGRFSGRQFSNSRSEMNVSTLELGDSALYLCASSLSSGYEQYFGPGTRLTVT.